This entry features one T cell receptor beta chain sequence. The antigen is undetermined. Assay: immunoSEQ multiplex PCR; the TCRdb copy retains only in-frame clones and omits some. In the table there are about 2 million clones, roughly 95% of which are singletons. This entry is derived from a study of shared clonotypes between healthy human individuals. Overall study context: The cohort comprised a couple of women and a few men. Their ages spanned 18 to 49 years.

In germline, CDR1 is WSHSY, CDR2 SAAADI. V lost 8 bases and J lost 4, with 17 bases in between. This CDR3 has 14 residues. The study's findings and limits: Although depth was large, rarefaction showed that sequencing of the sorted subsets was incomplete.

Terminally differentiated effector memory CD45RA+ cells were excluded from the naive CD8 cells, which were CD45RO-negative and positively selected for CCR7. V is TRBV10-2 and J is TRBJ1-2; maybe TRBD1 (5 bases). This TCR came from a man younger than 35 in good health. The sequenced sample consisted of naive CD8+ T cells sorted from blood. The CDR3 sequence is CASLETVPPYGYTF. The CDR3 DNA is TGCGCCAGCCTGGAGACAGTACCACCCTATGGCTACACCTTC.